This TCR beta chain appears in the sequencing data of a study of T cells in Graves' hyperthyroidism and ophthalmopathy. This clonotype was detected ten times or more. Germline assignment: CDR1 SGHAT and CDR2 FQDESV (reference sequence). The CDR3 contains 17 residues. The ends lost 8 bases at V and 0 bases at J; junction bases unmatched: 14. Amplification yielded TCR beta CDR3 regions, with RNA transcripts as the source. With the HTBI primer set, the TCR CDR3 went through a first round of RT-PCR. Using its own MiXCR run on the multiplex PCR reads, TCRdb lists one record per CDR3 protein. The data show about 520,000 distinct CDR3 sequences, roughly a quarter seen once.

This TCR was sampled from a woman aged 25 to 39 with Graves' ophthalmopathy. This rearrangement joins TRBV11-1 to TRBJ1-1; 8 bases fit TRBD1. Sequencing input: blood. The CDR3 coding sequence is TGTGCCAGCGAAGAACTCAGGGGGCCAAATCTGAACACTGAAGCTTTCTTT. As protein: CASEELRGPNLNTEAFF.